The clone carrying this TCR beta chain has a single count. Its antigen remains unidentified. The table came from immunoSEQ multiplex PCR; TCRdb's copy has only in-frame clones and leaves some out. The data hold about 120,000 clones, with roughly 86% observed a single time. This sample stems from a study of T cell responses to AZD1222 COVID-19 vaccine. Study outcomes and limitations: All repertoire sampling was performed exclusively after the peak T cell response.

Trimming removed 7 bases from V and 2 bases from J, with 13 bases in between. This CDR3 has 14 residues. Germline-derived CDR1 and CDR2 are LNHDA and SQIVND (reference sequence). This material consisted of peripheral blood, taken on day 0 of AZD1222 vaccination. The J gene is TRBJ2-3, the V gene TRBV19; D gene uncertain. The TCR comes from an adult in good health. CDR3 in DNA: TGTGCCAGTAAGGGCAAGCTCTCCACAGATACGCAGTATTTT. Amino acid sequence: CASKGKLSTDTQYF.